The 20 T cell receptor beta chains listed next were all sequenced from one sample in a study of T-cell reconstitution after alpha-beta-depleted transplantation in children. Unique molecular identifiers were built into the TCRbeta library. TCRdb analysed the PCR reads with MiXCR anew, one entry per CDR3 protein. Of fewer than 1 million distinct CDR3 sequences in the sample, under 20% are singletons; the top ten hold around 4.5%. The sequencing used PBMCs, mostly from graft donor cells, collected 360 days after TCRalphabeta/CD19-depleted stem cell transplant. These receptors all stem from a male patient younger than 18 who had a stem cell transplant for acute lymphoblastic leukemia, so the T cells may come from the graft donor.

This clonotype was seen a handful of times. CDR3 in amino acids: CASSSQTGEVINEQYF. Here the CDR3 DNA reads TGTGCCAGCAGCTCCCAAACAGGGGAAGTGATTAACGAGCAGTACTTC. The chain joins TRBV7-6 to TRBJ2-7; TRBD1 matches 7 bases. Unmatched junction bases numbered 14, after V lost 4 bases and J lost 5 bases. Germline CDR1 is SGHVS and CDR2 is FNYEAQ. This CDR3 is 16 amino acids long.

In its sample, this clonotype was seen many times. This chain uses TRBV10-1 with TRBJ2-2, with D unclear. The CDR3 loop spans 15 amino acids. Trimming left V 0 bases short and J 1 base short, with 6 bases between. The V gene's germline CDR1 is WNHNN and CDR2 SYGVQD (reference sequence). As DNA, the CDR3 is TGCGCCAGCAGTGAGTCTGGGAAGAACACCGGGGAGCTGTTTTTT. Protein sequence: CASSESGKNTGELFF.

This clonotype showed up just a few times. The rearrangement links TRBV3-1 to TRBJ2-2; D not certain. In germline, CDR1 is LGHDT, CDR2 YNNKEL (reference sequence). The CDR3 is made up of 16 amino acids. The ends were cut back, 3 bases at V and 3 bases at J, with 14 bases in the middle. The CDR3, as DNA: TGTGCCAGCAGCCACGACCCACGAACGTACACCGGGGAGCTGTTTTTT. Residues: CASSHDPRTYTGELFF.

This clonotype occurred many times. The CDR3 coding sequence is TGCAGCGTTGTAGGCGACACCGGGGAGCTGTTTTTT. It encodes CSVVGDTGELFF. The rearrangement uses TRBV29-1 and TRBJ2-2; D unresolved. The germline V and J ends were trimmed by 4 bases and 3 bases, with 6 bases remaining between them. The CDR3 is 12 amino acids. Germline CDR1 and CDR2: SQVTM and ANQGSEA.

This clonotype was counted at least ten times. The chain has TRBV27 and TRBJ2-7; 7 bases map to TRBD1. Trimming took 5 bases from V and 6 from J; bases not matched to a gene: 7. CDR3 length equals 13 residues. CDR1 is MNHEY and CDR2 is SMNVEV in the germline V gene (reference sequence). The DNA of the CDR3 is TGTGCCAGCAGTCCAGGGACAGTAATCGAGCAGTACTTC. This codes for CASSPGTVIEQYF.

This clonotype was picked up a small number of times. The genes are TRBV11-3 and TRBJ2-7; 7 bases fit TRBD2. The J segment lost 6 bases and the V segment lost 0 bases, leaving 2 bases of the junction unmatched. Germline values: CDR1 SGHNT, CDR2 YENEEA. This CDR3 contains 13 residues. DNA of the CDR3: TGTGCCAGCAGCTTAGAATCGGGAGGCGAGCAGTACTTC. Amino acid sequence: CASSLESGGEQYF.

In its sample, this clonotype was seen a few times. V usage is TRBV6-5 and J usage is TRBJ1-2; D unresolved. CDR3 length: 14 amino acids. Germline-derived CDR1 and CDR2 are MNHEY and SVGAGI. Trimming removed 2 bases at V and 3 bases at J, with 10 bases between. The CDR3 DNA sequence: TGTGCCAGCAGTTACGACGGAATGGACTATGGCTACACCTTC. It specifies CASSYDGMDYGYTF.

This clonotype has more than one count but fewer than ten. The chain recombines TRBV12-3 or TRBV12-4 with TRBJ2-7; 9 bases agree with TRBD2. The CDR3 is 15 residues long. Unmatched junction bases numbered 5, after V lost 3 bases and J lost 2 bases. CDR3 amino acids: CASSFGLAIPYEQYF. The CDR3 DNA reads TGTGCCAGCAGTTTCGGACTAGCGATACCCTACGAGCAGTACTTC.

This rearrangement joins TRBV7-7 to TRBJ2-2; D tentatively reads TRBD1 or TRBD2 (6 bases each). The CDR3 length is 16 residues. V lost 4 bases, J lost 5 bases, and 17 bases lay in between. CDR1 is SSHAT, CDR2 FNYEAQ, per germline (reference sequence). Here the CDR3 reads CASSSGGGGRTGELFF. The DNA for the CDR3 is TGTGCCAGCAGCTCTGGAGGAGGGGGGAGAACCGGGGAGCTGTTTTTT.

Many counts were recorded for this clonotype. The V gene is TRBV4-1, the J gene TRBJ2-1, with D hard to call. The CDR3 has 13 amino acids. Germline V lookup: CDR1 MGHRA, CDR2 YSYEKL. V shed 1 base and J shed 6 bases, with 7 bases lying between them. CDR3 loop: CASSQGWGNEQFF. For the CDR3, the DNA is TGCGCCAGCAGCCAAGGTTGGGGCAATGAGCAGTTCTTC.

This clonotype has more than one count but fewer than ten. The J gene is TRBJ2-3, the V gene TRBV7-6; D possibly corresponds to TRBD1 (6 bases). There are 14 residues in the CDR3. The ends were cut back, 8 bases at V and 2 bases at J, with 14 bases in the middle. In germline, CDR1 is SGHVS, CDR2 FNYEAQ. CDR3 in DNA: TGTGCCAGCCTTAGGACAGAGCCCACAGATACGCAGTATTTT. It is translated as CASLRTEPTDTQYF.

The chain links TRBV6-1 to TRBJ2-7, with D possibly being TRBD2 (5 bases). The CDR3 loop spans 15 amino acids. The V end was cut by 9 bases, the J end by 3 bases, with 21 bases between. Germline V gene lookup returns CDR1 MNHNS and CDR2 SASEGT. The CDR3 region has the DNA TGTGCCAGTCGATGGGTCGAGGGCCCCGACTACGAGCAGTACTTC. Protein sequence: CASRWVEGPDYEQYF.

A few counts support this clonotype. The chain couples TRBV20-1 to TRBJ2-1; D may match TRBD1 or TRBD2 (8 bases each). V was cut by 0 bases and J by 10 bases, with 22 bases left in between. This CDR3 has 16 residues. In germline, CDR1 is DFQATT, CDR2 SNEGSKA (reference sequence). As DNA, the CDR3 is TGCAGTGCTAGAGATAGCGGGACAGGACGATTGAGAGAGCAGTTCTTC. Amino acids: CSARDSGTGRLREQFF.

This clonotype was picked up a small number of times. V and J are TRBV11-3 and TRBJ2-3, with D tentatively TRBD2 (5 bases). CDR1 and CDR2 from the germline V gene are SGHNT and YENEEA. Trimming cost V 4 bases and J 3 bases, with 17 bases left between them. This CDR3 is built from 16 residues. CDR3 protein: CASSSSFEGLTDTQYF. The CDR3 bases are TGTGCCAGCAGCTCCTCCTTCGAGGGCCTTACAGATACGCAGTATTTT.

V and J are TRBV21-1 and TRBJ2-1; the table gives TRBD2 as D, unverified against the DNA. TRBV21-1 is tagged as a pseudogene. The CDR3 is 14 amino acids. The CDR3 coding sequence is TGTGCCACAGCCTGCCTAGCGACCTACAATGAGCAGTTCTTC. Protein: CATACLATYNEQFF.

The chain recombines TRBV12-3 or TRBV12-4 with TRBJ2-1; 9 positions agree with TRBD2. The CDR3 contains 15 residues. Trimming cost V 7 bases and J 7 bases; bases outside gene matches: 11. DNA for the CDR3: TGTGCCAGCACCCAGGGTCTAGCGGGACGAAATGAGCAGTTCTTC. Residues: CASTQGLAGRNEQFF.

The CDR3 reads CASSIWGSGNTIYF. The CDR3 DNA follows: TGTGCCAGTAGTATTTGGGGGTCTGGAAACACCATATATTTT. The rearrangement uses TRBV19 and TRBJ1-3; possible D gene TRBD1, 5 bases. V dropped 3 bases and J dropped 1 base, with 7 bases sitting between them. Germline assignment: CDR1 LNHDA and CDR2 SQIVND (reference sequence). The CDR3 loop spans 14 amino acids.

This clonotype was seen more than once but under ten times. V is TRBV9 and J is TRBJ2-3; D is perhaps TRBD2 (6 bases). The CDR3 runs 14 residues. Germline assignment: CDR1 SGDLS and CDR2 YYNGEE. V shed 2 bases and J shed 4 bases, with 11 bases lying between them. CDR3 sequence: CASSVGTPPDTQYF. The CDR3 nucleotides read TGTGCCAGCAGCGTCGGGACTCCTCCAGATACGCAGTATTTT.

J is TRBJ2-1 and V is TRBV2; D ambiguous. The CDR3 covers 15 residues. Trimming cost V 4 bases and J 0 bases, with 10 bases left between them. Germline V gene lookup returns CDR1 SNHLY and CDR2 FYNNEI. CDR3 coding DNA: TGTGCCAGCAGTGGCCCCTCGGGCTCCTACAATGAGCAGTTCTTC. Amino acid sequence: CASSGPSGSYNEQFF.

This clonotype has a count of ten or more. The CDR3 nucleotides are TGCGCCAGCAGTAGACAGGGCCGAGAGACCCAGTACTTC. Encoded protein: CASSRQGRETQYF. The rearrangement joins TRBV5-1 to TRBJ2-5, with 7 bases that match TRBD1. V shed 5 bases and J 4 bases; nucleotides not matched to a gene: 5. Germline V gene sequence: CDR1 SGHRS, CDR2 YFSETQ. The CDR3 contains 13 residues.